This T cell receptor (beta chain) was profiled in a study of beta chain features in type 1 diabetes. Study results and limitations: Moderate yet significant TCRB CDR3 shortening was seen in Type 1 diabetes patients in all four CD4+ subsets.

The length of the CDR3 is 15 residues. Trimming removed 0 bases from V and 0 bases from J, with 9 bases in between. Germline V gene data show CDR1 as SGHRS and CDR2 as YFSETQ. The investigators reverse transcribed all of the isolated RNA, so they sequenced expressed TCRB transcripts. Measured with immunoSEQ multiplex PCR; TCRdb has only the in-frame clones, and not every one. This sample has tens of thousands of clones, with just under 65% found just once. This clone was seen only a few times. Its antigen is unknown. The TCR comes from a woman aged 25 to 39 with type 1 diabetes. The sequencing input was stem cell memory CD4+ T cells from blood. The V and J genes are TRBV5-1 and TRBJ1-1, with D uncertain. In DNA form, the CDR3 reads TGCGCCAGCAGCTTGGTCGGGGATTTGAACACTGAAGCTTTCTTT. Translation: CASSLVGDLNTEAFF.